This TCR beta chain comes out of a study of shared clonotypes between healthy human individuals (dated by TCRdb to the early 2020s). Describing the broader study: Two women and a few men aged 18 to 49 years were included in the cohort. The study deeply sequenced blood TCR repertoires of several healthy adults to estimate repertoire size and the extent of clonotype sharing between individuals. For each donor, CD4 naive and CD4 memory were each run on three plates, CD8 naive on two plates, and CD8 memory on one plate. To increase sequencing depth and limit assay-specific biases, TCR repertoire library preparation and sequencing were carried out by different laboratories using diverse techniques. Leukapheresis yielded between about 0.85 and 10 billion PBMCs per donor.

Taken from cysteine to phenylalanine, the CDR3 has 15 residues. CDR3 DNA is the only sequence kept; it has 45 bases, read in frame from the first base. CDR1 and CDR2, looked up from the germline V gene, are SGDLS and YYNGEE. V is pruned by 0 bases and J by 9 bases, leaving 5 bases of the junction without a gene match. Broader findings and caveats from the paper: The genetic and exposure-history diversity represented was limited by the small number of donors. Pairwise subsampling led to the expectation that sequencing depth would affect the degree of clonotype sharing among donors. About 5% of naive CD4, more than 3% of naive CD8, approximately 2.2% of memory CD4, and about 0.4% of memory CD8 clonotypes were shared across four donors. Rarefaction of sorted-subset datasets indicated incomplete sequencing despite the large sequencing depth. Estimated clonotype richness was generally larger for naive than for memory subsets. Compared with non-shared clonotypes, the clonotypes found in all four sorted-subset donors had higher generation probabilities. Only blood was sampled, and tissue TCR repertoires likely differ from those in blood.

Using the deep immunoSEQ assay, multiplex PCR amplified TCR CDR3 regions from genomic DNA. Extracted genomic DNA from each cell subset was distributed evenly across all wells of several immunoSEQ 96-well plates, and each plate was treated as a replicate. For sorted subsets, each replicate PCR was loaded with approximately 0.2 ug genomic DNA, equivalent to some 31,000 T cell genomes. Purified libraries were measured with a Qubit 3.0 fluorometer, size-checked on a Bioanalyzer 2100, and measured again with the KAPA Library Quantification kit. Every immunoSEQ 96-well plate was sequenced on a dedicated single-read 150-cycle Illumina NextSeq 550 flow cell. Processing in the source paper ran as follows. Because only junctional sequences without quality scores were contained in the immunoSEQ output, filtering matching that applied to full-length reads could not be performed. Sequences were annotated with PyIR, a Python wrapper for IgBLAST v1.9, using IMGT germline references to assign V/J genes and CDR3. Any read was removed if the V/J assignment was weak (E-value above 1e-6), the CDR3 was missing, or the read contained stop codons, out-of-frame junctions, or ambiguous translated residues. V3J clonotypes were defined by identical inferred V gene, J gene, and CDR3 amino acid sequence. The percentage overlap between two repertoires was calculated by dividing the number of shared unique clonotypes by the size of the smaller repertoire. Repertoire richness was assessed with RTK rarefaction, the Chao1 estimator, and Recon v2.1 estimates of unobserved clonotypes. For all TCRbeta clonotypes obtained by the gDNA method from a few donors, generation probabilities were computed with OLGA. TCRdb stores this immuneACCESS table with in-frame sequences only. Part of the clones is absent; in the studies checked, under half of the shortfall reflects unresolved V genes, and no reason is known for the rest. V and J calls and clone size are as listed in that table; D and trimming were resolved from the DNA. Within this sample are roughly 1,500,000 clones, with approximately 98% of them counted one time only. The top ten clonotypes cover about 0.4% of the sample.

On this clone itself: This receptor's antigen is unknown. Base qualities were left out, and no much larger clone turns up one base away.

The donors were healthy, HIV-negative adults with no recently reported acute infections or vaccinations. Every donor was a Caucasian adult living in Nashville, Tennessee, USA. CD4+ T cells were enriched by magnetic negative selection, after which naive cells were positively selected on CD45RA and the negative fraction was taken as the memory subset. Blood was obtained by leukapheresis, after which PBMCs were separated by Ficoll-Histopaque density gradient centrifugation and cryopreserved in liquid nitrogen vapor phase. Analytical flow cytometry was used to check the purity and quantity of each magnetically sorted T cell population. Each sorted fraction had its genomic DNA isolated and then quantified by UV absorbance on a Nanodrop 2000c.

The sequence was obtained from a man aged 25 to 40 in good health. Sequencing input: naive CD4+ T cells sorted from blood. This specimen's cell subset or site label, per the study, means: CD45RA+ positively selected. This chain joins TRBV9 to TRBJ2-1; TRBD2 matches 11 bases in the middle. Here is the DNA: TGTGCCAGCAGCGTAGTGGCTAGCGGGAGGACTGAGCAGTTCTTC. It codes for CASSVVASGRTEQFF.